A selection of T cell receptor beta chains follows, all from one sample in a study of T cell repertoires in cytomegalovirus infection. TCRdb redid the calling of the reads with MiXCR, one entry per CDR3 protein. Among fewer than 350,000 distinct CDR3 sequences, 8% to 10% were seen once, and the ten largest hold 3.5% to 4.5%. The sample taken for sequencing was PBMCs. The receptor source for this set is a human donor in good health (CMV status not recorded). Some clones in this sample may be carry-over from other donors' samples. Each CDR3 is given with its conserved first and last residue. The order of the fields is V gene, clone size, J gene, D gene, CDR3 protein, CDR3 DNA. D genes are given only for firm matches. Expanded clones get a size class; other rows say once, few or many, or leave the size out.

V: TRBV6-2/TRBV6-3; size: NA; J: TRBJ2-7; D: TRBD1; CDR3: CASSAGQGGYEQYF; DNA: TGTGCCAGCAGTGCAGGACAGGGAGGCTACGAGCAGTACTTC
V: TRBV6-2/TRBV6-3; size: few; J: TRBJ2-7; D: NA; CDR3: CASSKIGRASSF; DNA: TGTGCCAGCAGCAAAATCGGGCGGGCAAGCAGCTTC
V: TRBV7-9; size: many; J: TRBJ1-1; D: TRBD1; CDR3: CASSERTGLNTEAFF; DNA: TGTGCCAGCAGCGAACGGACAGGGCTGAACACTGAAGCTTTCTTT
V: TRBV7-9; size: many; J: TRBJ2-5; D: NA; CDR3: CASSFEGAQETQYF; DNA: TGTGCCAGCAGCTTCGAAGGGGCCCAAGAGACCCAGTACTTC
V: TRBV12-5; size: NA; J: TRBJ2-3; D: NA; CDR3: CASGLGQSTDTQYF; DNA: TGTGCTAGTGGTTTGGGACAGAGCACAGATACGCAGTATTTT
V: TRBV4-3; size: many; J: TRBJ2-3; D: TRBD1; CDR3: CASSQGGGQGNTDTQYF; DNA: TGCGCCAGCAGCCAAGGGGGGGGACAGGGGAACACAGATACGCAGTATTTT
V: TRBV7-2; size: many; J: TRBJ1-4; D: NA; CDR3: CASSLYAALPEKLFF; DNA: TGTGCCAGCAGCTTATACGCCGCCTTACCAGAAAAACTGTTTTTT
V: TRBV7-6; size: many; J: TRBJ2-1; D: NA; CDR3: CASSRIGNEQFF; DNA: TGTGCCAGCAGCCGTATCGGCAATGAGCAGTTCTTC
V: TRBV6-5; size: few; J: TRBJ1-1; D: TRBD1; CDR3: CASSTGGRTEAFF; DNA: TGTGCCAGCAGTACAGGGGGGAGAACTGAAGCTTTCTTT
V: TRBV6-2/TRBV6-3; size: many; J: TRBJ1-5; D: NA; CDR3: CASSPREGLNQPQHF; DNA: TGTGCCAGCAGTCCGAGGGAAGGACTCAATCAGCCCCAGCATTTT
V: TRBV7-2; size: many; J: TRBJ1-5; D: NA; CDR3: CASSPGRAGQPQHF; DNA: TGTGCCAGCAGCCCTGGCAGGGCCGGGCAGCCCCAGCATTTT
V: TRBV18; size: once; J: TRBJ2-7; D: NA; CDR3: CASSTSSYEQYF; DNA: TGTGCCAGCTCAACTAGCTCCTACGAGCAGTACTTC
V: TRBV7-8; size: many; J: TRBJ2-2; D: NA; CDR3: CASSKQGSTFANTGELFF; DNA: TGTGCCAGCTCAAAACAGGGCTCAACTTTCGCGAACACCGGGGAGCTGTTTTTT
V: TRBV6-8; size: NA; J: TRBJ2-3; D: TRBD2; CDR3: CASSYSGRIDTQYF; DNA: TGTGCCAGCAGTTACTCCGGGAGGATCGATACGCAGTATTTT
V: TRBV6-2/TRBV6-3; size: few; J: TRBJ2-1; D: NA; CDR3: CASSYLGLPLYNEQFF; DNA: TGTGCCAGCAGTTATCTCGGGCTTCCCCTATACAATGAGCAGTTCTTC
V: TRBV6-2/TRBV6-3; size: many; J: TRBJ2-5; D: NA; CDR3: CASSYAWIGGTAKETQYF; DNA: TGTGCCAGCAGTTACGCTTGGATTGGAGGCACAGCCAAAGAGACCCAGTACTTC
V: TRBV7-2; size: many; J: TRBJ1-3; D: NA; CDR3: CASSREGGNTIYF; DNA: TGTGCCAGCAGCCGGGAGGGAGGAAACACCATATATTTT
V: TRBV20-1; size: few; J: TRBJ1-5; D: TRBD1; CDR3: CSASSGRGQPQHF; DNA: TGCAGTGCTAGTTCGGGCAGGGGGCAGCCCCAGCATTTT